The clone carrying this T cell receptor beta chain has at least ten counts. Its antigen is as yet unknown. TCR beta CDR3 sequences were amplified from RNA transcripts. A first-round RT-PCR of the TCR CDR3 used the HTBI primer set. TCRdb ran MiXCR on the multiplex PCR reads and lists one entry per CDR3 protein. The sample has 660,000 or so distinct CDR3 sequences; roughly 46% are singletons. The CDR3 is 12 residues long. Looked up from germline, CDR1 is SQVTM and CDR2 is ANQGSEA. V was trimmed by 4 bases and J by 2 bases, leaving 8 bases between them. This sample stems from a study of T cells in Graves' hyperthyroidism and ophthalmopathy. The study's findings and limits: Blood shared most expanded thyroid clonotypes above 0.001. A model using 13 V-J features told ophthalmopathy apart from stable hyperthyroidism. Ophthalmopathy, as predicted by the model, came a median roughly 6.5 months after the prediction.

The clonotype was recovered from an adult man with Graves' disease, either hyperthyroidism or ophthalmopathy (not recorded which). The chain employs TRBV29-1 and TRBJ2-5; D is unresolved. What was sequenced was peripheral blood or thyroid tissue (not recorded which). In DNA, the CDR3 is TGCAGCGTTGCTTCCTGGCAAGAGACCCAGTACTTC. Translation: CSVASWQETQYF.